This T cell receptor (beta chain) stems from a study of neurological immune-mediated disorders. As to this clonotype: Its specificity is unknown. This may come from a read error, since a much larger clone is one base off.

Points from the study as a whole: Subjects shared no identical expanded-clone CDR3 amino acid sequences, suggesting private TCR-beta repertoires in all groups. It was HTLV-1-associated myelopathy that showed the most TCR clonal expansion, while multiple sclerosis showed the least, falling below healthy controls. When the repertoires were sorted by phylogenetic grouping, those of 18 of 34 multiple sclerosis patients ended up in one related-CDR3 cluster, a possible signature.

Germline CDR1 reads GTSNPN; CDR2 reads SVGIG (reference sequence). The CDR3 runs to 14 residues. 5'RACE employing 10-nucleotide random UMIs yielded the cDNA. TCRdb reprocessed the 5' RACE reads with MiXCR, giving one entry per CDR3 protein. The table shows 50,000 to 85,000 distinct CDR3 sequences, with 5.2% occurring only once. The J gene is TRBJ2-7, the V gene TRBV30, with D tentatively TRBD2 (6 bases). Sequences were obtained from PBMCs. This TCR came from a woman aged 25 to 39 with multiple sclerosis. The CDR3 spells CAWSLLGGGTGLNF. CDR3 DNA: TGTGCCTGGAGTCTCCTCGGAGGAGGGACGGGATTGAACTTC.